Shown below are 6 T cell receptor beta chains from a single sample sequenced in a study of blood T cell repertoires in COVID-19. Repertoires were generated with immunoSEQ multiplex PCR, while TCRdb's copy carries only in-frame clones and drops some. The table records nearly 350,000 clones, almost 90% of them present only once. The sequenced sample was peripheral blood. Receptors originate from a woman in her 70s with COVID-19, enrolled during active disease.

The rearrangement joins TRBV19 to TRBJ2-7, with D possibly TRBD1 on 6 matching bases. The length of the CDR3 is 14 residues. CDR1 and CDR2 (germline): LNHDA, SQIVND (reference sequence). The V and J ends lost 4 bases and 4 bases respectively, with 14 bases between them. DNA of the CDR3: TGTGCCAGTAGTAGTGGCAGGGGAAGGTACGAGCAGTACTTC. This codes for CASSSGRGRYEQYF.

The V call is TRBV2, the J call TRBJ1-5; D gene ambiguous. Trimming stripped 3 bases from V and 6 bases from J, with 6 bases between. Germline V gene sequence: CDR1 SNHLY, CDR2 FYNNEI. This CDR3 has 12 amino acids. Here the CDR3 reads CASSDAGQPQHF. Here the CDR3 DNA reads TGTGCCAGCAGTGATGCGGGTCAGCCCCAGCATTTT.

The CDR3 is CASSIQQDPTYNEQFF. The DNA of the CDR3 is TGTGCCAGCAGCATTCAACAGGATCCCACCTACAATGAGCAGTTCTTC. V and J are TRBV7-3 and TRBJ2-1; tentative D call: TRBD1 (5 bases). CDR1 and CDR2 (germline): SGHTA, FQGTGA. V gave up 5 bases and J gave up 2 bases, with 16 bases separating them. CDR3 length: 16 amino acids.

The V gene is TRBV18, the J gene TRBJ2-4; perhaps TRBD1 as D (5 bases). The CDR3 totals 16 residues. V lost 3 bases, J lost 6 bases, and 18 bases lay in between. Germline V gene sequence: CDR1 KGHSH, CDR2 LQKENI. Here the CDR3 DNA reads TGTGCCAGCTCACCGCAAAGGTCAGGGCCCGTAAACATTCAGTACTTC. Translation gives CASSPQRSGPVNIQYF.

This clone was seen more than once but under ten times. The V and J genes are TRBV19 and TRBJ1-1; the match to TRBD1 covers 7 bases. Trimming at V came to 6 bases and at J to 3 bases, leaving 7 bases not matched to a gene. Germline V gene lookup returns CDR1 LNHDA and CDR2 SQIVND (reference sequence). The CDR3 extends over 14 amino acids. DNA of the CDR3: TGTGCCAGTAGCCAAGGACAGGATTACACTGAAGCTTTCTTT. Translating it yields CASSQGQDYTEAFF.

The J gene is TRBJ1-2, the V gene TRBV5-1; D remains ambiguous. Per germline, CDR1 SGHRS and CDR2 YFSETQ. The CDR3 length is 14 residues. Deletions cut 0 bases from V and 1 base from J, with 7 bases between. The CDR3 bases are TGCGCCAGCAGCTTGGGAGACAATAACTATGGCTACACCTTC. Protein sequence: CASSLGDNNYGYTF. The variable domain in full, with the rest retrieved from reference TRBV5-1 and TRBJ1-2, is KAGVTQTPRYLIKTRGQQVTLSCSPISGHRSVSWYQQTPGQGLQFLFEYFSETQRNKGNFPGRFSGRQFSNSRSEMNVSTLELGDSALYLCASSLGDNNYGYTFGSGTRLTVV.